The clone carrying this T cell receptor beta chain was recorded a few times. Its matching antigen is unknown. The source of the sample is a study of beta chain features in type 1 diabetes. Background on the study: Patients and healthy donors were similar in age, gender and cell yields. Sorted cells, some 110 million in number, were examined across all samples.

Study results and limitations: Type 1 diabetes patients showed fewer insertions and more deletions at VDJ junctions. Type 1 diabetes patients showed a moderate but significant shortening of TCRB CDR3s in all four CD4+ subsets. Sampled from patients, naive, central memory and Treg TCRB repertoires appeared more similar than those sampled from healthy donors.

Between the trimmed V and J ends, which lost 7 bases and 9 bases, there was a span of 13 bases. CDR1 SGHTA and CDR2 FQGNSA come from the germline V gene. The CDR3 spans 12 residues. Expressed TCRB transcripts got sequenced, as all isolated RNA was reverse transcribed. The data were produced by immunoSEQ multiplex PCR, yet TCRdb's version contains in-frame clones alone and is incomplete. The sample lists a few hundred thousand clones, roughly 12% occurring once. The V gene is TRBV7-2, the J gene TRBJ2-1, with D possibly matching TRBD2 (7 bases). The sequencing sample was made of naive CD4+ T cells from blood. The origin of this receptor is a woman between 18 and 29 years old with type 1 diabetes. As DNA, the CDR3 is TGTGCCAGCACCACAGGGAGGGGTGAGCAGTTCTTC. This sequence encodes CASTTGRGEQFF.